The source of this TCR beta chain is a study of cytomegalovirus exposure and HLA in healthy donors. Turning to this clone: Its antigen remains unknown.

The PCR employed 60 Vbeta primers together with 13 Jbeta primers. In the original processing: A later analysis counted around 80 million unique TCR beta chains, 9.5 million to 12 million shared. The repertoire was sequenced with immunoSEQ multiplex PCR; TCRdb's copy has only in-frame clones and lacks some. From that table come the V and J calls and clone size; the DNA was used to work out D and trimming. Of 150,000 to 200,000 clones listed, about 80% are singletons. General observations from the study: The study listed 164 cytomegalovirus-associated TCR beta chains.

The CDR3 runs 16 residues. Trimming took off 3 bases at V and 2 bases at J, with 17 bases between the two ends. CDR1 is SGHTA, CDR2 FQGNSA, per germline. The TCR was taken from a middle-aged woman in good health and CMV-seronegative. The sequencing sample was made of PBMCs. The rearrangement joins TRBV7-2 to TRBJ2-7, with D possibly matching TRBD1 (7 bases). The CDR3 spells CASSFPQGGSPYEQYF. The CDR3 nucleotides read TGTGCCAGCAGCTTTCCTCAGGGGGGCAGCCCCTACGAGCAGTACTTC.